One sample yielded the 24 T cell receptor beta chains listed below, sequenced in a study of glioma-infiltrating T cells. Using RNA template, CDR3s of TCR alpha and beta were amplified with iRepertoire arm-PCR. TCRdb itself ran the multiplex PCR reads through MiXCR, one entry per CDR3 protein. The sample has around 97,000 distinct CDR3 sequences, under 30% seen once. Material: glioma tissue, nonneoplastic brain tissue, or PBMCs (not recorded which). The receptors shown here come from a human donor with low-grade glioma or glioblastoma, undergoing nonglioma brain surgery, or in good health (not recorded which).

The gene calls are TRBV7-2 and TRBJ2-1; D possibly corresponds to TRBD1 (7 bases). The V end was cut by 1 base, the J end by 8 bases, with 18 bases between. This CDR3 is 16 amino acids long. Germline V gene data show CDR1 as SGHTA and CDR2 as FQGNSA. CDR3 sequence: CASSLGLSRGAYEQFF. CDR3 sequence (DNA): TGTGCCAGCAGCTTAGGGCTAAGCAGGGGGGCCTATGAGCAGTTCTTC.

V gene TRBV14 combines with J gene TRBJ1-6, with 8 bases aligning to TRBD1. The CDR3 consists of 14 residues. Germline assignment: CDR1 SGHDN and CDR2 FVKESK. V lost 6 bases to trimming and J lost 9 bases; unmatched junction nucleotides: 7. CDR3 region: CASRPETGGSPLHF. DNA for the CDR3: TGTGCCAGCAGGCCTGAAACAGGGGGTTCACCCCTCCACTTT.

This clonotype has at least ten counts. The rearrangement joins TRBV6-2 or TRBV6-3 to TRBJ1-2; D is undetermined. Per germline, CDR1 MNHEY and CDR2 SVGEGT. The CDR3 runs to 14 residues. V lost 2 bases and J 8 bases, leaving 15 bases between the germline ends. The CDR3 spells CASSYTRGGGGYTF. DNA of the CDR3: TGTGCCAGCAGTTACACCCGAGGCGGAGGCGGCTACACCTTC.

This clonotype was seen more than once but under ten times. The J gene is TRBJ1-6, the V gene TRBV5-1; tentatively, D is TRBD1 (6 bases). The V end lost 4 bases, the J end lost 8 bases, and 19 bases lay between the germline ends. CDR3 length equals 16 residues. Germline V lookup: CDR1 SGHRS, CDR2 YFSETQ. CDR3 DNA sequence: TGCGCCAGCAGCCTCAATCTGGACAGACGGGATTCACCCCTCCACTTT. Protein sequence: CASSLNLDRRDSPLHF.

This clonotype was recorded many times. In DNA form, the CDR3 reads TGTGCCAGCTCACCGGACAGTGAAGCTTTCTTT. Amino acid sequence: CASSPDSEAFF. The rearrangement joins TRBV18 to TRBJ1-1, with a tentative D call TRBD1 (6 bases). Germline CDR1 and CDR2: KGHSH and LQKENI. CDR3 length: 11 residues. V was pared by 3 bases and J by 7 bases, with 6 bases between. The full variable domain, rest sourced from reference TRBV18 and TRBJ1-1, is NAGVMQNPRHLVRRRGQEARLRCSPMKGHSHVYWYRQLPEEGLKFMVYLQKENIIDESGMPKERFSAEFPKEGPSILRIQQVVRGDSAAYFCASSPDSEAFFGQGTRLTVV.

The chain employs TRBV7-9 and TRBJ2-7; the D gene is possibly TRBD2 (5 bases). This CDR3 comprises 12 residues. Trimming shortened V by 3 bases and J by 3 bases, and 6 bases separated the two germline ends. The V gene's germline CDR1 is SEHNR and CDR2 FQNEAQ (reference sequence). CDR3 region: CASSLDFYEQYF. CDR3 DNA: TGTGCCAGCAGCTTGGACTTCTACGAGCAGTACTTC.

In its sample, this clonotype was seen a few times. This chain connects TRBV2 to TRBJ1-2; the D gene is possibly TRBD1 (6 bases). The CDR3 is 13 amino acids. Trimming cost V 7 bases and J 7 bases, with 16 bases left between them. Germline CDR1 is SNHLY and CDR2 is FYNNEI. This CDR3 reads CASNEQGRSGYTF. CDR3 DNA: TGTGCCAGCAACGAACAGGGAAGAAGTGGCTACACCTTC.

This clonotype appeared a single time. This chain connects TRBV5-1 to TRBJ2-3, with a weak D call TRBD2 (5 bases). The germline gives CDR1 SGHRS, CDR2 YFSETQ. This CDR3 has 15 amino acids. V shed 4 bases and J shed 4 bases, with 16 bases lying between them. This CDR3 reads CASSLGALSADTQYF. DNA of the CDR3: TGCGCCAGCAGCCTGGGAGCCTTGAGTGCAGATACGCAGTATTTT.

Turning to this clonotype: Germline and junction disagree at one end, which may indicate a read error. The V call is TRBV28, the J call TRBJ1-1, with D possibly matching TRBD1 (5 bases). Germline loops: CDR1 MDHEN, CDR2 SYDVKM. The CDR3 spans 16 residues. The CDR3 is CASSLAKFGTNTEGFF. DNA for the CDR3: TGTGCCAGTAGTTTAGCGAAGTTCGGGACGAACACTGAAGGTTTCTTT.

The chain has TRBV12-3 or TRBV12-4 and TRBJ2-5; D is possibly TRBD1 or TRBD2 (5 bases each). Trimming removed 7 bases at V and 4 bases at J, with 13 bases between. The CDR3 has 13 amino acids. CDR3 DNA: TGTGCCAGCACCGGGACCTGGGGAGAGACCCAGTACTTC. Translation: CASTGTWGETQYF.

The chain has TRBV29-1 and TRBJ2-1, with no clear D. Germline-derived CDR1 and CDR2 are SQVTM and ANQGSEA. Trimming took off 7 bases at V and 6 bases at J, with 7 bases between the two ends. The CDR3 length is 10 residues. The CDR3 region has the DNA TGCAGCGGCAGACTCAATGAGCAGTTCTTC. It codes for CSGRLNEQFF.

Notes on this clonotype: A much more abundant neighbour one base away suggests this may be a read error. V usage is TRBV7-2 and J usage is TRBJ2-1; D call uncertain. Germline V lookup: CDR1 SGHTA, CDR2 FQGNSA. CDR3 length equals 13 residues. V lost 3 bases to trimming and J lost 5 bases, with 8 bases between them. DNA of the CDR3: TGTGCCAGCAGCTTCGGGCCCGACAATGAGCAGTTCTTC. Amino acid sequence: CASSFGPDNEQFF. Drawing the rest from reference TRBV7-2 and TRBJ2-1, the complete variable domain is GAGVSQSPSNKVTEKGKDVELRCDPISGHTALYWYRQSLGQGLEFLIYFQGNSAPDKSGLPSDRFSAERTGGSVSTLTIQRTQQEDSAVYLCASSFGPDNEQFFGPGTRLTVL.

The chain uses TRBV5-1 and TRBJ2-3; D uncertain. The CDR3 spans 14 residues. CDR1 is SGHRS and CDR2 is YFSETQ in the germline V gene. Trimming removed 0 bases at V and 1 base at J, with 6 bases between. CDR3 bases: TGCGCCAGCAGCTTGGTACTCGGCACAGATACGCAGTATTTT. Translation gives CASSLVLGTDTQYF.

The CDR3 sequence: CAIRYRAGYEQYF. The CDR3 DNA reads as TGTGCCATCAGGTACAGGGCCGGGTACGAGCAGTACTTC. This chain uses TRBV10-3 with TRBJ2-7; perhaps TRBD1 as D (6 bases). From germline, CDR1 is ENHRY and CDR2 SYGVKD. Deletions cut 6 bases from V and 4 bases from J, with 13 bases between. The CDR3 sequence is 13 residues long.

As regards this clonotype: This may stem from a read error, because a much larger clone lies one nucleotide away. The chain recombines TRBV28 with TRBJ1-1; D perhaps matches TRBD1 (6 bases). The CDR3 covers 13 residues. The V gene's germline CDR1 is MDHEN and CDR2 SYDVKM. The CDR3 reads CASTRTGLTEASF. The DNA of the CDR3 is TGTGCCAGCACCAGAACAGGGCTGACTGAAGCTTCCTTT.

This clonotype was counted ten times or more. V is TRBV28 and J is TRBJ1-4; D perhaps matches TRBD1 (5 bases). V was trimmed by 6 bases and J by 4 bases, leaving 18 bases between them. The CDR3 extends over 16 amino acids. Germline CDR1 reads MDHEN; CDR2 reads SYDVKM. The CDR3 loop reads CASSSPRGVLNEKLFF. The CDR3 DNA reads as TGTGCCAGCAGCTCACCCAGAGGGGTACTTAATGAAAAACTGTTTTTT.

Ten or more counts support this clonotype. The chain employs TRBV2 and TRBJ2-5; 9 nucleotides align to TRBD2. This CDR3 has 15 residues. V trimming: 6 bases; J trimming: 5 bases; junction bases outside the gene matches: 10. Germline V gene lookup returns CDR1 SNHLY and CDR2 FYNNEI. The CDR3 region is CASRVAGGPPETQYF. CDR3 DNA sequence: TGTGCCAGCAGAGTCGCGGGGGGGCCCCCGGAGACCCAGTACTTC.

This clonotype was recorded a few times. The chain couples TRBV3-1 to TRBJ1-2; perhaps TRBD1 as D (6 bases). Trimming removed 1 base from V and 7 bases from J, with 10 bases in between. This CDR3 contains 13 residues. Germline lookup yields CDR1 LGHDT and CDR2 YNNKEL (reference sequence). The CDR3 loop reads CASSQGPDSGYTF. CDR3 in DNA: TGTGCCAGCAGCCAAGGCCCGGACAGTGGCTACACCTTC.

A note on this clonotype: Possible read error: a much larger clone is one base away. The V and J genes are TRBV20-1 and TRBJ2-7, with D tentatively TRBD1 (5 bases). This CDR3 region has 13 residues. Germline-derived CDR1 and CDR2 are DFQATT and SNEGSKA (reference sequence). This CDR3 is CSAYPQGYYKQYF. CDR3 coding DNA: TGCAGTGCTTACCCTCAGGGCTACTACAAGCAGTACTTC.

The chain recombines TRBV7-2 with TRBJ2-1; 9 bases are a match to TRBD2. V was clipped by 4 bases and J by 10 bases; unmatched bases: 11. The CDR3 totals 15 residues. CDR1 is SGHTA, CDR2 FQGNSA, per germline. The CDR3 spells CASSSPGTSPIEQFF. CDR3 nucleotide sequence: TGTGCCAGCAGCTCGCCAGGGACTAGCCCCATAGAGCAGTTCTTC.

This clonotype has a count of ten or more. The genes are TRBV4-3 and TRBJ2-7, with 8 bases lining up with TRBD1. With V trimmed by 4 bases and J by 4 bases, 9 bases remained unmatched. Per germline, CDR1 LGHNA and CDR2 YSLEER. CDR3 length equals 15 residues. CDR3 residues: CASSRSGTGNYEQYF. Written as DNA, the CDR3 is TGCGCCAGCAGCCGTTCCGGGACAGGCAATTACGAGCAGTACTTC.

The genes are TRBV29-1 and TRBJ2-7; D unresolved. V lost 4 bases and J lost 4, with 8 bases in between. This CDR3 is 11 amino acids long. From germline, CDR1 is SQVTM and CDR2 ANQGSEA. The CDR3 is CSVADGYEQYF. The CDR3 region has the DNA TGCAGCGTTGCAGACGGTTACGAGCAGTACTTC.

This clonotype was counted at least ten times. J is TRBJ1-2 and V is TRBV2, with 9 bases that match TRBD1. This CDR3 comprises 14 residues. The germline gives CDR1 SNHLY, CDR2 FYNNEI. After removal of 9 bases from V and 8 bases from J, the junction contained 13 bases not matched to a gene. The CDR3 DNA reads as TGTGCCAGTTCCCCCGGGACAGGGCGGAGAGGCTACACCTTC. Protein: CASSPGTGRRGYTF.

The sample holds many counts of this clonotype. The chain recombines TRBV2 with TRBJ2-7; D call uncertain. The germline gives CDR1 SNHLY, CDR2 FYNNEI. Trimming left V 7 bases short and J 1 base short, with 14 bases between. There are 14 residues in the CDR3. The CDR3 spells CASIRHISSYEQYF. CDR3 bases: TGTGCCAGCATCCGACACATCTCATCCTACGAGCAGTACTTC.